This TCR beta chain was sequenced in a study of vaccination and CD4 T cells after COVID-19 (dated by TCRdb to between 2022 and 2023). Background for the entire study: Convalescent patients had a positive SARS-CoV-2 result on nasal swab PCR, and of these patients, several had mild disease and one had severe disease. The convalescent cohort comprised six males and four females, including two Hispanic individuals, seven Caucasians, two Asians and one multiracial person. Overlapping spike peptide pools from SARS-CoV-2 and from the common cold coronaviruses HCoV-NL63, HCoV-OC43 and HCoV-229E were used as culture stimuli. The time from the second vaccine dose to post-vaccine blood sampling had a median of roughly 72 days and ranged from about 14 to 250 days. In control cultures, a CEFX viral epitope pool was used as positive control, an HIV-1 Nef peptide pool was used as negative control, or no peptide was added. The spike-specific CD4+ TCR repertoire was compared before and after mRNA vaccination in fewer than eleven COVID-19 convalescent patients and several infection-naive healthy vaccine recipients. Participants got two doses of the Pfizer-BioNTech BNT162b2 vaccine (n=8) or two doses of the Moderna mRNA-1273 vaccine (n=2). Post-COVID blood samples from convalescent patients were collected a median of about 100 days after diagnosis, with a range of roughly 30 to 170 days.

This clonotype showed up just once. Its antigen remains undetermined. Base-call qualities are not available, and no considerably larger clone is one nucleotide away. Evidence from a single read is weak. Summary of the overall study and its limitations: Only a relatively small number of convalescent patients were included in the study, and early timepoints following natural infection were not analyzed. In convalescent patients, a median approximately 83% of post-vaccine SARS-CoV-2-reactive clones were detected only after vaccination, and vaccine-specific priming was suggested by this finding. Nearly all vaccine-specific clones in convalescent patients (304 of 307) were mono-reactive for SARS-CoV-2 spike rather than cross-reactive with common cold coronaviruses. Although the median number of SARS-CoV-2-reactive clonotypes went up from roughly 23 after infection to some 38 after vaccination, the increase was not significant.

The method behind the library was PCR. DNA from cultured CD4+ T cells underwent TCR sequencing with the Oncomine TCR Beta short-read assay at the Johns Hopkins FTIC core. The QIAamp micro DNA kit was used to extract genomic DNA from the cultured CD4+ T cells. Oncomine TCR Beta libraries made from cultured CD4+ T cells were pooled using unique dual indexes and sequenced on an Illumina iSeq 100. Concerning the study's data processing: Non-productive sequences were removed, and CDR3s that did not start with C, did not end with F or W, or were shorter than 7 amino acids were discarded. The MANAFEST web application identified antigen-specific clonotypes by comparing peptide-stimulated wells against reference wells and other culture wells. An FDR below 0.05, an odds ratio above 5, and a productive frequency above 0.1% in at least two of three replicate wells were required for clones to be considered positive. Cross-reactive clonotypes were defined as significantly expanded in both SARS-CoV-2 spike wells and at least one common cold coronavirus spike condition. Similarity between CDR3 sequences was evaluated in R version 3.6.1 using Levenshtein distances (stringdist) and unrooted phylogenetic trees (ape). The public reads were reprocessed in TCRdb via fastp at Q25 and MiXCR, keeping in-frame beta chains. CDR3 protein duplicates are merged, each entry listing the most common genes and DNA. These V and J calls derive from TCRdb rather than the authors' analysis. This sample comprises 15,000 to 20,000 distinct CDR3 sequences, around 60% of them detected only once. In total, the top ten clones hold 9.4% of the sample.

Looking up the germline V gene (reference sequence) yields CDR1 SEHNR and CDR2 FQNEAQ. Here V drops 6 bases and J drops 4 bases, and the junction holds 6 bases not matched to any gene. Counted from cysteine to phenylalanine, this CDR3 has 15 amino acids. Kept here is only the CDR3 DNA, which spans 45 bases and is read in frame from base 1. Interpreted using the paper, the treatment or condition label stands for: approximately nine-day PBMC culture with coronavirus spike peptide pools or control peptides (ViraFEST assay). The study used the ViraFEST assay, which expanded antigen-specific T cells with peptide pools and then identified expanded clonotypes by TCR sequencing. The positive SARS-CoV-2 PCR tests of the convalescent patients were dated from March to December 2020, before the Alpha, Beta and Delta variants emerged in the United States. Each well held 2 million to 2.5 million PBMCs cultured with roughly 10 ug/ml peptide pools in IMDM containing around 4.5% human AB serum and roughly 10 IU/ml IL-2. On days 3 and 7, half of the culture medium was replaced with fresh IL-2-containing medium. After roughly 11 days of culture, CD4+ T cells were isolated by negative selection with the EasySep CD4+ T cell isolation kit. Ficoll-Paque Plus gradient centrifugation was used to isolate PBMCs from whole blood, and the isolated PBMCs were then either used fresh or cryopreserved at -140C. In general, triplicate wells were set up for every culture condition.

The chain is made from TRBV7-9 and TRBJ2-3, with 11 bases matching TRBD2. The sequencing input was CD4+ T cells from blood, cultured in vitro. The sequence derives from a human donor who had recovered from COVID-19. The base sequence is TGTGCCAGCAGACCTAGCGGGAGGTCGGCAGATACGCAGTATTTT. Its translation is CASRPSGRSADTQYF.